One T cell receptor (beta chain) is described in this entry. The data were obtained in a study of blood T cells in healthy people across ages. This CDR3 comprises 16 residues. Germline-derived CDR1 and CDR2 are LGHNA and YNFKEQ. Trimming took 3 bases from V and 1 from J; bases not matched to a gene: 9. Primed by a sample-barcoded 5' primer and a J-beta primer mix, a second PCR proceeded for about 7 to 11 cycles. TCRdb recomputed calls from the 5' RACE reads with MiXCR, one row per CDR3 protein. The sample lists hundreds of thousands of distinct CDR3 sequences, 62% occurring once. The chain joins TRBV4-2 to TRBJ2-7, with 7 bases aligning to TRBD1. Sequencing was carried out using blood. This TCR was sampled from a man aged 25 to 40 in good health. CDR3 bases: TGTGCCAGCAGCCAGGAAAGACAGGGTGTTTCCTACGAGCAGTACTTC. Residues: CASSQERQGVSYEQYF.